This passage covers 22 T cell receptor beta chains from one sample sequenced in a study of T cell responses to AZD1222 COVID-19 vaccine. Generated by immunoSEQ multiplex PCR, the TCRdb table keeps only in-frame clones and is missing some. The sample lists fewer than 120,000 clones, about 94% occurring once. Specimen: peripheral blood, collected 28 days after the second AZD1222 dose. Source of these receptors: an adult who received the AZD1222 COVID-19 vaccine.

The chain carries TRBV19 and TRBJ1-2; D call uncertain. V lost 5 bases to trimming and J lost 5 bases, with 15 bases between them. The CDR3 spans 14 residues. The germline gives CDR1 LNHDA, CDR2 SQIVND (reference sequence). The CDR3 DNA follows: TGTGCCAGTAGTTCCTCCGGGCACCAGTATGGCTACACCTTC. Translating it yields CASSSSGHQYGYTF.

CDR3 residues: CAISESDTGTYEQYF. Written as DNA, the CDR3 is TGTGCCATCAGTGAGTCGGATACGGGAACCTACGAGCAGTACTTC. This chain uses TRBV10-3 with TRBJ2-7, with D possibly being TRBD2 (5 bases). Germline V gives CDR1 ENHRY, CDR2 SYGVKD. V shed 0 bases and J shed 2 bases, with 11 bases lying between them. The CDR3 covers 15 residues.

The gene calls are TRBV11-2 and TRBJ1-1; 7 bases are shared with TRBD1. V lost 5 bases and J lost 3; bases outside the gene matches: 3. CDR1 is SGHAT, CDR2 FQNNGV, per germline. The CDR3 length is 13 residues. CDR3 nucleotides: TGTGCCAGCAGCCATCAGGGGGACACTGAAGCTTTCTTT. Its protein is CASSHQGDTEAFF.

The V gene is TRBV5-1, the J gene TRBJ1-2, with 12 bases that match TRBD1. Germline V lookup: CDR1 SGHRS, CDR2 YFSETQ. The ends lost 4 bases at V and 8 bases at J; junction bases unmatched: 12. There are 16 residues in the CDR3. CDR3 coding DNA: TGCGCCAGCAGCCTGGGACAGGGGGCGTTTACTCTCGGCTACACCTTC. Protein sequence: CASSLGQGAFTLGYTF. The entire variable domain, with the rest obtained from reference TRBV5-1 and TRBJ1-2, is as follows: KAGVTQTPRYLIKTRGQQVTLSCSPISGHRSVSWYQQTPGQGLQFLFEYFSETQRNKGNFPGRFSGRQFSNSRSEMNVSTLELGDSALYLCASSLGQGAFTLGYTFGSGTRLTVV.

CDR3 coding DNA: TGTGCCAGCAGTAAAACTAGCGGGATCGAGCAGTACTTC. Translation gives CASSKTSGIEQYF. The chain recombines TRBV27 with TRBJ2-7, with 10 positions matching TRBD2. CDR3 size: 13 residues. J was trimmed by 6 bases and V by 5 bases; bases with no gene match: 4. Germline CDR1 MNHEY, CDR2 SMNVEV (reference sequence).

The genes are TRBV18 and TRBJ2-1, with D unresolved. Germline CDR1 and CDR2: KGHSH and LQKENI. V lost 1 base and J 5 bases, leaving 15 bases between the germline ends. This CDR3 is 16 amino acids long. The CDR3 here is CASSPLGRTVDNEQFF. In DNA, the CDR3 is TGTGCCAGCTCACCACTCGGTAGGACGGTCGACAATGAGCAGTTCTTC.

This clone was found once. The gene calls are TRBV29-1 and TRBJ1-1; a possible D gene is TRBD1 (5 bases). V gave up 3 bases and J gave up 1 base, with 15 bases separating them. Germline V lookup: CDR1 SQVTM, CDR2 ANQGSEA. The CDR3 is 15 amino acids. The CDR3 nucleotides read TGCAGCGTTGAGGGGCAGGGTGGGGGGAACACTGAAGCTTTCTTT. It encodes CSVEGQGGGNTEAFF.

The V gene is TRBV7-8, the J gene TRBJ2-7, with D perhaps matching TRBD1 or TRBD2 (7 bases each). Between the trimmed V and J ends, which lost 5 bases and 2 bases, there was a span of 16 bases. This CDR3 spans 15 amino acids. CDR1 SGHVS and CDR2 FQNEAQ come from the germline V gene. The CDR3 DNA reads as TGTGCCAGCAGCGACCGACAGGGAGGGACCTACGAGCAGTACTTC. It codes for CASSDRQGGTYEQYF.

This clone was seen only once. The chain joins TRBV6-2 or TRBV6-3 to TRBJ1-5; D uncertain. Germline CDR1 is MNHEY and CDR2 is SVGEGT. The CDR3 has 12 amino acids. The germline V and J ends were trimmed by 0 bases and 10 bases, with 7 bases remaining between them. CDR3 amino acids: CASSYSMGPQHF. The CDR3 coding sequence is TGTGCCAGCAGTTACTCGATGGGTCCCCAGCATTTT.

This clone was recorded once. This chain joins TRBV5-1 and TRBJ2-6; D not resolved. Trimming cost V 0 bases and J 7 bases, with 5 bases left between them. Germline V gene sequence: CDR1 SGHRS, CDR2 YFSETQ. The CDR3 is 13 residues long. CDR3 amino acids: CASSLGLANVLTF. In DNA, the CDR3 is TGCGCCAGCAGCTTGGGGTTAGCCAACGTCCTGACTTTC. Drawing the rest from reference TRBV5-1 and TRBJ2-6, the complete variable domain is KAGVTQTPRYLIKTRGQQVTLSCSPISGHRSVSWYQQTPGQGLQFLFEYFSETQRNKGNFPGRFSGRQFSNSRSEMNVSTLELGDSALYLCASSLGLANVLTFGAGSRLTVL.

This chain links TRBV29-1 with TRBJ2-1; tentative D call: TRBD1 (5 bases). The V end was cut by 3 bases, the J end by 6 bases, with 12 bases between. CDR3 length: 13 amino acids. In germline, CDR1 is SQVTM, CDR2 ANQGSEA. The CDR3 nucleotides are TGCAGCGTTGATCAGGGAATCCCCAATGAGCAGTTCTTC. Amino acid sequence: CSVDQGIPNEQFF.

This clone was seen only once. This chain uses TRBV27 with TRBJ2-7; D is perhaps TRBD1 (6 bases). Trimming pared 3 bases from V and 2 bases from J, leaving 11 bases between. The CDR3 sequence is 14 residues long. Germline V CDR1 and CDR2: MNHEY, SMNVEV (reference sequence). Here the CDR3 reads CASSFRGRTYEQYF. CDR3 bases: TGTGCCAGCAGTTTCAGGGGCCGTACCTACGAGCAGTACTTC.

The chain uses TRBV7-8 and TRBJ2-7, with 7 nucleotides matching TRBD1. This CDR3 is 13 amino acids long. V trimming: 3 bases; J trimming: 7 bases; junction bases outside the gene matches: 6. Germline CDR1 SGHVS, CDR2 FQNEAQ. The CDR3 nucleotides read TGTGCCAGCAGCTTGGGACAGTCTCGGGAGCAGTACTTC. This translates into CASSLGQSREQYF. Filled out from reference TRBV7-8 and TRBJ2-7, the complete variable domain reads GAGVSQSPRYKVAKRGQDVALRCDPISGHVSLFWYQQALGQGPEFLTYFQNEAQLDKSGLPSDRFFAERPEGSVSTLKIQRTQQEDSAVYLCASSLGQSREQYFGPGTRLTVT.

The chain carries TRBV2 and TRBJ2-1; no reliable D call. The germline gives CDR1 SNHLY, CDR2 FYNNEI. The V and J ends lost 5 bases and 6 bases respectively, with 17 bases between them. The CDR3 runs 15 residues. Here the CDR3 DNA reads TGTGCCAGCAGTTCCCGGGCCATATTAACCAATGAGCAGTTCTTC. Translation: CASSSRAILTNEQFF.

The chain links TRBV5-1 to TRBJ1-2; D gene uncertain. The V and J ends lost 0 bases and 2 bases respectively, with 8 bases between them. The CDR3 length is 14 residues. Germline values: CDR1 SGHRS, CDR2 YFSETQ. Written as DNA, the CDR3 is TGCGCCAGCAGCTTGGCCACGGGGAACTATGGCTACACCTTC. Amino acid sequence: CASSLATGNYGYTF. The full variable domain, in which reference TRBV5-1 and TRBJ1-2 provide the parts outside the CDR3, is KAGVTQTPRYLIKTRGQQVTLSCSPISGHRSVSWYQQTPGQGLQFLFEYFSETQRNKGNFPGRFSGRQFSNSRSEMNVSTLELGDSALYLCASSLATGNYGYTFGSGTRLTVV.

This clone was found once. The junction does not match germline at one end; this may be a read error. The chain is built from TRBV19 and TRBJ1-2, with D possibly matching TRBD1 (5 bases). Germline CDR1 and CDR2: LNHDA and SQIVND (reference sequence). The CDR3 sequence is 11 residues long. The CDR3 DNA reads TGTGCCAGTAGTGAGGGGCCTCATCCTGCCTTC. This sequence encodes CASSEGPHPAF.

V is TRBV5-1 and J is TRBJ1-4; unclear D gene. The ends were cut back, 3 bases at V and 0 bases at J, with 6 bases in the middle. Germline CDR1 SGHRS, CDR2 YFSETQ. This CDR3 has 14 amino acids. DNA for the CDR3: TGCGCCAGCAGCTCAGAAGCAACTAATGAAAAACTGTTTTTT. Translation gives CASSSEATNEKLFF.

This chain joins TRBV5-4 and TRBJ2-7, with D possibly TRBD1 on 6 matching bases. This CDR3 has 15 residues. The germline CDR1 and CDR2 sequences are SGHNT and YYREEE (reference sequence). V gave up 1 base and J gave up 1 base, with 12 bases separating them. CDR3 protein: CASSLRQGSSYEQYF. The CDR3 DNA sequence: TGTGCCAGCAGCTTGAGGCAGGGGTCTTCCTACGAGCAGTACTTC.

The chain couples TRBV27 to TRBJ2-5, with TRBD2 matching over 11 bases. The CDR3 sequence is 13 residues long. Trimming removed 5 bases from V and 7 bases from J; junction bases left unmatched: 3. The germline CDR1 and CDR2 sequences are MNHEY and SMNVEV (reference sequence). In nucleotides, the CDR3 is TGTGCCAGCAGTAGTAGCGGGGGGGCGACCCAGTACTTC. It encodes CASSSSGGATQYF.

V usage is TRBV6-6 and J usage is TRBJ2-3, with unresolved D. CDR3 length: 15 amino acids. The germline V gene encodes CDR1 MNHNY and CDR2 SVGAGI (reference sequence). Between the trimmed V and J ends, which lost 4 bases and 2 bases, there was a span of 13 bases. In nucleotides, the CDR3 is TGTGCCAGCAGTTGGAAGAGTTCCTCCACAGATACGCAGTATTTT. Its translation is CASSWKSSSTDTQYF.

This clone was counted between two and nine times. CDR3 sequence: CASSKGDRDSDTQYF. The CDR3 DNA follows: TGTGCCAGCAGCAAAGGGGACAGGGATTCAGATACGCAGTATTTT. The rearrangement uses TRBV21-1 and TRBJ2-3; TRBD1 is the table's D call, not checked against the DNA. TRBV21-1 is deemed a pseudogene. CDR3 length equals 15 residues.

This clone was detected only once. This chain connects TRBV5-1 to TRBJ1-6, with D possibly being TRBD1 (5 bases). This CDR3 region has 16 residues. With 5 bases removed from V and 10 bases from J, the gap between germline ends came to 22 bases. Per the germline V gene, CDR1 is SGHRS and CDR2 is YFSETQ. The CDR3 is CASRFSFRGSKSPLHF. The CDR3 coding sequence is TGCGCCAGCAGATTCTCTTTTCGGGGGAGTAAGTCACCCCTCCACTTT.